Sequencing of this TCR beta chain was carried out in a study of cytotoxic CD8 clonotypes in ibrutinib-treated CLL. The CDR3 covers 18 residues. The J segment lost 3 bases and the V segment lost 5 bases, leaving 8 bases of the junction unmatched. CDR1 MNHEY and CDR2 SMNVEV come from the germline V gene (reference sequence). The protocol was immunoSEQ multiplex PCR, while the TCRdb copy is restricted to in-frame clones and leaves out a portion. The table lists approximately 92,000 clones, 70% to 80% of them singletons. This chain links TRBV27 with TRBJ2-6, with 12 bases lining up with TRBD1. The sequence was collected from a human donor with chronic lymphocytic leukemia. Sequencing was performed on PBMCs, taken after 24 months of ibrutinib treatment. The CDR3 DNA reads as TGTGCCAGCAGTCCGGGACAGGGGGCAATTCGTGGGGCCAACGTCCTGACTTTC. Translating gives CASSPGQGAIRGANVLTF.